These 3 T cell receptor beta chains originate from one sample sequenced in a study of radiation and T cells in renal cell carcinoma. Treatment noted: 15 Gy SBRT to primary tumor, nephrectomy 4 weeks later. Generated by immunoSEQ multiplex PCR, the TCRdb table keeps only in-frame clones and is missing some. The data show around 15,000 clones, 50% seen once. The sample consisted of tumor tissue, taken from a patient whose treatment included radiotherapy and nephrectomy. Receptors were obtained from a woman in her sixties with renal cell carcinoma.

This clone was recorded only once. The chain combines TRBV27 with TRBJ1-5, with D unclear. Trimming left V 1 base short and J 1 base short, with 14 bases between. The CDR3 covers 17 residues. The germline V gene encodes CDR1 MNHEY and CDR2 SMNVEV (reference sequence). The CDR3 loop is CASSLFGVDLSNQPQHF. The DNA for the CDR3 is TGTGCCAGCAGTTTATTTGGGGTTGATTTAAGCAATCAGCCCCAGCATTTT.

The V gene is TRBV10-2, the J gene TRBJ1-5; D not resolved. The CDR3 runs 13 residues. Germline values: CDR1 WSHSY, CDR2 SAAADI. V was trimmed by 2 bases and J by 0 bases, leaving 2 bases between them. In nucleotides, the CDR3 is TGCGCCAGCAGTGAGAGTAGCAATCAGCCCCAGCATTTT. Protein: CASSESSNQPQHF.

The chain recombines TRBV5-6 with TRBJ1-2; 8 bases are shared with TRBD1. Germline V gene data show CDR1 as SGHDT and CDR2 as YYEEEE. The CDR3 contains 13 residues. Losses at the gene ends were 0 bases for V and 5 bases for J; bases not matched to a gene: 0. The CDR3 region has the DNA TGTGCCAGCAGCTTGGGGACAGGGTATGGCTACACCTTC. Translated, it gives CASSLGTGYGYTF.